This T cell receptor beta chain was obtained from a study of read filtering for tumor transcriptome and immune sequencing. Study as a whole: The cohort had about 16 men and roughly 13 women aged about 47 to 90, mean roughly 70 years.

From around 0.4 ug of RNA, a library with molecular barcoded alpha/delta and beta/gamma adaptors was made. TCRdb fed the reads into MiXCR, producing one record per CDR3 protein. The sample includes about 45,000 distinct CDR3 sequences, around 19% of them seen just once. This clonotype was observed many times. The sequence derives from a donor aged 40 or over with multiple myeloma. Sequenced material: a population of CD138-negative cells sorted from bone marrow.

CDR3 DNA sequence: TGTGCCACCAGCTCCTTAACGGGGCAAGAGACCCAGTACTTC. Amino acids: CATSSLTGQETQYF. V and J are TRBV15 and TRBJ2-5; D is possibly TRBD2 (5 bases). Germline V CDR1 and CDR2: LNHNV, YYDKDF (reference sequence). V was clipped by 5 bases and J by 2 bases, with 12 bases between them. This CDR3 region has 14 residues. The full variable domain, with the rest looked up from reference TRBV15 and TRBJ2-5, is DAMVIQNPRYQVTQFGKPVTLSCSQTLNHNVMYWYQQKSSQAPKLLFHYYDKDFNNEADTPDNFQSRRPNTSFCFLDIRSPGLGDTAMYLCATSSLTGQETQYFGPGTRLLVL.